This TCR beta chain was documented in a study of early T cells in non-severe SARS-CoV-2 infection. TCRdb re-called the 5' RACE reads with MiXCR, one entry per CDR3 protein. The data contain about 98,000 distinct CDR3 sequences, approximately 10% of them seen just once; the ten biggest clones take up approximately 5.4%. This clonotype was seen more than once but under ten times. Deletions cut 4 bases from V and 2 bases from J, with 8 bases between. The CDR3 is made up of 13 amino acids. Germline CDR1 SEHNR, CDR2 FQNEAQ (reference sequence). The rearrangement uses TRBV7-9 and TRBJ2-5; a possible D gene is TRBD1 (5 bases). Material for sequencing was whole blood. The sequence derives from an adult who was a healthcare worker with PCR-confirmed SARS-CoV-2 infection or an uninfected control (not recorded which). The CDR3 spells CASSSQGQETQYF. CDR3 DNA sequence: TGTGCCAGCAGCTCCCAGGGTCAAGAGACCCAGTACTTC.